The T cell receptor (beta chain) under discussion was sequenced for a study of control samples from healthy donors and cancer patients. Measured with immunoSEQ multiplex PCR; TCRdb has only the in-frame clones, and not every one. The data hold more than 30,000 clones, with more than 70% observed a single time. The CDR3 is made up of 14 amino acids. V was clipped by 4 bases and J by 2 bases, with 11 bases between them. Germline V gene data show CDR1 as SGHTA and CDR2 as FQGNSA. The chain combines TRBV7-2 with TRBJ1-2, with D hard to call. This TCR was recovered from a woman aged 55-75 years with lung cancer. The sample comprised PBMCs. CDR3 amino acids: CASSSRGGNYGYTF. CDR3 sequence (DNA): TGTGCCAGCAGCTCTAGAGGAGGGAACTATGGCTACACCTTC.